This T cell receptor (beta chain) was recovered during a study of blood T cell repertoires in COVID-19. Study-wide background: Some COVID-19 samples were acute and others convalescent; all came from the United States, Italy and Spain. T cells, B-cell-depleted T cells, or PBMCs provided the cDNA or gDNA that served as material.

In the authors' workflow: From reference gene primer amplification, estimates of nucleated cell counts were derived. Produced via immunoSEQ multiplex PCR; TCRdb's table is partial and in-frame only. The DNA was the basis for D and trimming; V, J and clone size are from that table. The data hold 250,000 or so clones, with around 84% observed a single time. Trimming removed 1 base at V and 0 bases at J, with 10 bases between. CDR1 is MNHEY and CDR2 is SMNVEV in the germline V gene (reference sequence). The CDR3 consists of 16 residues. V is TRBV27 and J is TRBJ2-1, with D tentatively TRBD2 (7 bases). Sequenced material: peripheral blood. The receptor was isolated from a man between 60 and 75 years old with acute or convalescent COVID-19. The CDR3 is CASSLFGGLSYNEQFF. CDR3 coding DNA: TGTGCCAGCAGTTTATTCGGGGGGCTCTCCTACAATGAGCAGTTCTTC.